This entry lists 25 T cell receptor beta chains sequenced from one sample in a study of vaccination effects on CD4 cells after COVID-19. For these receptors, no antigen is known. The ViraFEST assay expanded antigen-specific CD4+ T cells with viral peptide pools before sequencing. Following 10 days of culture, CD4+ T cells were isolated. Between March and December 2020, the person had a SARS-CoV-2 infection that PCR confirmed. Sequencing used immunoSEQ multiplex PCR; TCRdb keeps in-frame clones, though not all of them. The profile shows tens of thousands of clones, 70% to 80% of them singletons. The sample here was CD4+ T cells from PBMCs cultured with HCoV-NL63 spike peptides, taken before COVID-19 vaccination. All receptors come from a human donor who had a prior SARS-CoV-2 infection.

V usage is TRBV19 and J usage is TRBJ2-3; 12 nucleotides line up with TRBD2. Germline assignment: CDR1 LNHDA and CDR2 SQIVND (reference sequence). V gave up 5 bases and J gave up 3 bases; unmatched junction bases: 6. The CDR3 is 16 residues long. This CDR3 is CASSPRTSGTTDTQYF. In nucleotides, the CDR3 is TGTGCCAGTAGTCCCCGGACTAGCGGGACGACAGATACGCAGTATTTT.

J is TRBJ1-1 and V is TRBV5-1, with D unresolved. The CDR3 loop spans 14 amino acids. V lost 7 bases to trimming and J lost 6 bases, with 19 bases between them. Germline CDR1 and CDR2: SGHRS and YFSETQ. For the CDR3, the DNA is TGCGCCAGCCTAAGAAACCCCGGGTGGCCTGAAGCTTTCTTT. Amino acid sequence: CASLRNPGWPEAFF.

The chain has TRBV7-3 and TRBJ2-3; 9 bases are shared with TRBD2. The CDR3 is 15 residues long. CDR1 SGHTA and CDR2 FQGTGA come from the germline V gene. After removal of 5 bases from V and 1 base from J, the junction contained 4 bases not matched to a gene. CDR3 coding DNA: TGTGCCAGCAGCCCGGTAGCGGGGGGCACAGATACGCAGTATTTT. Translation: CASSPVAGGTDTQYF.

The chain joins TRBV7-2 to TRBJ1-5; no firm D call. V lost 3 bases to trimming and J lost 12 bases, with 12 bases between them. Per germline, CDR1 SGHTA and CDR2 FQGNSA. The CDR3 contains 12 residues. CDR3 in amino acids: CASSFGPADQHF. CDR3 coding DNA: TGTGCCAGCAGCTTCGGGCCGGCCGACCAGCATTTT.

CDR3 sequence (DNA): TGCGCCAGCAGCCAAGGGTGGGAGGGTTCCTACGAGCAGTACTTC. This translates into CASSQGWEGSYEQYF. The chain uses TRBV4-1 and TRBJ2-7; 7 nucleotides align to TRBD2. Germline assignment: CDR1 MGHRA and CDR2 YSYEKL. This CDR3 has 15 residues. With V trimmed by 1 base and J by 1 base, 4 bases remained unmatched.

This rearrangement joins TRBV7-8 to TRBJ1-2; D is unclear. Germline CDR1 is SGHVS and CDR2 is FQNEAQ. V was clipped by 5 bases and J by 8 bases, with 15 bases between them. This CDR3 spans 13 amino acids. CDR3 nucleotides: TGTGCCAGCAGCGCTGGCACCGAGCTCGGCTACACCTTC. Protein: CASSAGTELGYTF.

The chain carries TRBV6-5 and TRBJ2-3, with D perhaps assigned TRBD1 or TRBD2 (5 bases each). Germline V gene sequence: CDR1 MNHEY, CDR2 SVGAGI. Trimming took 2 bases from V and 7 from J, leaving 13 bases between them. The CDR3 is 14 residues long. The CDR3 reads CASSYVGPGNTQYF. CDR3 DNA: TGTGCCAGCAGTTACGTGGGGCCGGGGAATACGCAGTATTTT.

J is TRBJ1-1 and V is TRBV11-3, with D hard to call. Germline V gene lookup returns CDR1 SGHNT and CDR2 YENEEA. The CDR3 has 14 amino acids. V gave up 5 bases and J gave up 3 bases, with 13 bases separating them. The CDR3 nucleotides are TGTGCCAGCAGCCCGTTCGTACGGGACACTGAAGCTTTCTTT. It encodes CASSPFVRDTEAFF. The full variable domain, rest sourced from reference TRBV11-3 and TRBJ1-1, is EAGVVQSPRYKIIEKKQPVAFWCNPISGHNTLYWYLQNLGQGPELLIRYENEEAVDDSQLPKDRFSAERLKGVDSTLKIQPAELGDSAVYLCASSPFVRDTEAFFGQGTRLTVV.

V is TRBV30 and J is TRBJ2-5; 13 bases are shared with TRBD2. CDR1 is GTSNPN and CDR2 is SVGIG in the germline V gene (reference sequence). CDR3 length: 15 residues. The V and J ends lost 0 bases and 4 bases, in that order; junction bases with no gene match: 2. CDR3 in amino acids: CAWSVGLAGSETQYF. The CDR3, as DNA: TGTGCCTGGAGTGTGGGACTAGCGGGATCAGAGACCCAGTACTTC.

This clone was seen a handful of times. V is TRBV3-1 (or the pseudogene TRBV3-2) and J is TRBJ2-7; no reliable D call. The CDR3 spans 16 residues. Germline assignment: CDR1 LGHDT and CDR2 YNNKEL (reference sequence). V was clipped by 0 bases and J by 2 bases, with 14 bases between them. CDR3 bases: TGTGCCAGCAGCCAAGATTCTGGAGCAGGCGCCTACGAGCAGTACTTC. Protein product: CASSQDSGAGAYEQYF.

The CDR3 DNA follows: TGTGCCACCAATAGGGGCAACCAAGAGACCCAGTACTTC. It encodes CATNRGNQETQYF. J is TRBJ2-5 and V is TRBV15; TRBD1 is a possible D gene (5 bases). The V gene lost 7 bases and the J gene lost 0 bases, with 9 bases spanning the gap. Germline V gene sequence: CDR1 LNHNV, CDR2 YYDKDF (reference sequence). The length of the CDR3 is 13 residues.

The V and J genes are TRBV5-5 and TRBJ2-1; D might be TRBD1 or TRBD2, each matching 5 bases. Germline V lookup: CDR1 SGHKS, CDR2 YYEKEE (reference sequence). The CDR3 is 14 amino acids. V was shortened by 3 bases and J by 6 bases, with 13 bases between the two germline ends. The CDR3 nucleotides read TGTGCCAGCAGCTCCGGGACCCCCGCCAATGAGCAGTTCTTC. Translated: CASSSGTPANEQFF.

As regards this clone: The junction does not match germline at one end; this may be a read error. The chain is built from TRBV11-2 and TRBJ1-2; no reliable D call. The CDR3 sequence is 17 residues long. Germline V lookup: CDR1 SGHAT, CDR2 FQNNGV. The chain's CDR3 is CASSLELVGQSPNGYTF. The CDR3, as DNA: TGTGCCAGCAGCCTAGAGCTGGTTGGGCAGTCTCCCAATGGCTACACCTTC.

The V gene is TRBV6-6, the J gene TRBJ2-1, with TRBD1 as a possible D gene (6 bases). Deletions cut 7 bases from V and 5 bases from J, with 15 bases between. The length of the CDR3 is 14 residues. Germline values: CDR1 MNHNY, CDR2 SVGAGI (reference sequence). In DNA, the CDR3 is TGTGCCAGCACTGACTGGGACATCAACAATGAGCAGTTCTTC. Amino acids: CASTDWDINNEQFF.

This clone was recorded only once. The chain couples TRBV6-2 or TRBV6-3 to TRBJ2-3; D is unresolved. Germline CDR1 MNHEY, CDR2 SVGEGT. Trimming left V 2 bases short and J 2 bases short, with 2 bases between. The CDR3 extends over 12 amino acids. CDR3 amino acids: CASSYLTDTQYF. The CDR3 coding sequence is TGTGCCAGCAGTTACCTCACAGATACGCAGTATTTT.

This clone was detected a few times. The chain has TRBV28 and TRBJ1-1; 7 bases map to TRBD1. The junction had 4 bases not matched to a gene; V was cut back by 2 bases and J by 1 base. The CDR3 consists of 15 residues. The V gene's germline CDR1 is MDHEN and CDR2 SYDVKM. The CDR3 loop is CASSLPDRENTEAFF. The CDR3, as DNA: TGTGCCAGCAGTTTACCCGACAGGGAGAACACTGAAGCTTTCTTT. The whole variable domain, remainder taken from reference TRBV28 and TRBJ1-1, is DVKVTQSSRYLVKRTGEKVFLECVQDMDHENMFWYRQDPGLGLRLIYFSYDVKMKEKGDIPEGYSVSREKKERFSLILESASTNQTSMYLCASSLPDRENTEAFFGQGTRLTVV.

The chain uses TRBV6-6 and TRBJ1-4; D ambiguous. Germline lookup yields CDR1 MNHNY and CDR2 SVGAGI (reference sequence). V lost 6 bases and J lost 0, with 8 bases in between. This CDR3 comprises 14 residues. The DNA of the CDR3 is TGTGCCAGCAGGATTATTGCAACTAATGAAAAACTGTTTTTT. It translates to CASRIIATNEKLFF.

The chain employs TRBV5-6 and TRBJ1-6, with D possibly being TRBD1 (5 bases). The CDR3 loop spans 13 amino acids. Trimming pared 3 bases from V and 7 bases from J, leaving 8 bases between. Germline CDR1 and CDR2: SGHDT and YYEEEE. CDR3 in amino acids: CASSWGDNSPLHF. The CDR3 nucleotides read TGTGCCAGCAGCTGGGGGGACAATTCACCCCTCCACTTT.

The chain links TRBV6-2 or TRBV6-3 to TRBJ2-7, with 7 bases that match TRBD1. The trim removed 4 bases at V and 2 bases at J, leaving 5 bases unmatched. Germline V gene sequence: CDR1 MNHEY, CDR2 SVGEGT. The CDR3 has 14 amino acids. This CDR3 reads CASSLRQGTYEQYF. The CDR3 DNA reads TGTGCCAGCAGTTTACGACAGGGAACCTACGAGCAGTACTTC.

The chain has TRBV2 and TRBJ2-3, with D possibly TRBD2 on 6 matching bases. Deletions cut 1 base from V and 3 bases from J, with 14 bases between. The CDR3 spans 16 residues. Germline CDR1 is SNHLY and CDR2 is FYNNEI. The CDR3 DNA sequence: TGTGCCAGCAGTGAAGTGTCGGGAGTCGCGACAGATACGCAGTATTTT. This sequence encodes CASSEVSGVATDTQYF.

This clone has a single count. This chain connects TRBV10-3 to TRBJ1-1; D remains unclear. V lost 3 bases and J lost 4, with 15 bases in between. Germline CDR1 and CDR2: ENHRY and SYGVKD. CDR3 length: 15 amino acids. The CDR3 protein is CAISDSRVVGTEAFF. CDR3 bases: TGTGCCATCAGTGATAGTAGGGTTGTCGGCACTGAAGCTTTCTTT.

The genes are TRBV10-3 and TRBJ2-1, with 14 bases identical to TRBD2. The V gene end was trimmed by 8 bases and the J gene end by 8 bases; junction bases not matched to a gene: 8. The CDR3 covers 15 residues. CDR1 is ENHRY and CDR2 is SYGVKD in the germline V gene. CDR3 nucleotides: TGTGCCATCGGGGAGGGACTAGCGGGAGTCGATGAGCAGTTCTTC. Residues: CAIGEGLAGVDEQFF.

To note about this clone: One end of the junction is discordant with germline, which a read error may explain. The chain is built from TRBV6-1 and TRBJ2-3; 8 bases match TRBD2. CDR1 and CDR2 from the germline V gene are MNHNS and SASEGT. This CDR3 is 16 amino acids long. DNA for the CDR3: TGTGCCAGCAGTAAAGCGGGGGAGGATTACACAGATACGCAGTATTTT. Residues: CASSKAGEDYTDTQYF.

V is TRBV4-1 and J is TRBJ1-5; 9 bases are a match to TRBD1. This CDR3 spans 15 amino acids. J lost 3 bases, V lost 2 bases, and 2 bases had no gene match. Per the germline V gene, CDR1 is MGHRA and CDR2 is YSYEKL. The CDR3: CASSQRTGDNQPQHF. The CDR3 bases are TGCGCCAGCAGCCAACGGACAGGGGACAATCAGCCCCAGCATTTT.

The rearrangement joins TRBV5-6 to TRBJ2-2; perhaps TRBD2 as D (5 bases). The CDR3 runs 13 residues. The germline CDR1 and CDR2 sequences are SGHDT and YYEEEE. V was pared by 2 bases and J by 5 bases, with 7 bases between. CDR3 nucleotide sequence: TGTGCCAGCAGCTTACTAGAGACCGGGGAGCTGTTTTTT. This encodes CASSLLETGELFF.